The clone carrying this T cell receptor (beta chain) was observed a handful of times. Its antigen is currently unknown. The data were taken from a study of CD8 T cells in ankylosing spondylitis. Whole-study results and caveats: The study identified a TCR beta motif of fewer than 10 highly homologous variants that appeared characteristic of ankylosing spondylitis blood. With a CD8+ phenotype, disease-linked clones were relatively rare in peripheral blood.

CDR1 is KGHDR and CDR2 is SFDVKD in the germline V gene. The CDR3 sequence is 13 residues long. The V and J ends lost 5 bases and 10 bases respectively, with 11 bases between them. Researchers built TCR beta libraries using quantitative 5'-RACE with molecular barcodes. In TCRdb, the 5' RACE reads were re-called with MiXCR into one record per CDR3 protein. Of 470,000 or so distinct CDR3 sequences listed, 20% to 30% are singletons. The material sequenced was blood, either unsorted or a sorted T cell fraction (not recorded which). The clonotype originates from a male donor with ankylosing spondylitis. The J gene is TRBJ1-6, the V gene TRBV24-1; D remains unclear. The CDR3 DNA reads TGTGCCACCAGTGCCCGACGAAGCTCACCCCTCCACTTT. Its translation: CATSARRSSPLHF.